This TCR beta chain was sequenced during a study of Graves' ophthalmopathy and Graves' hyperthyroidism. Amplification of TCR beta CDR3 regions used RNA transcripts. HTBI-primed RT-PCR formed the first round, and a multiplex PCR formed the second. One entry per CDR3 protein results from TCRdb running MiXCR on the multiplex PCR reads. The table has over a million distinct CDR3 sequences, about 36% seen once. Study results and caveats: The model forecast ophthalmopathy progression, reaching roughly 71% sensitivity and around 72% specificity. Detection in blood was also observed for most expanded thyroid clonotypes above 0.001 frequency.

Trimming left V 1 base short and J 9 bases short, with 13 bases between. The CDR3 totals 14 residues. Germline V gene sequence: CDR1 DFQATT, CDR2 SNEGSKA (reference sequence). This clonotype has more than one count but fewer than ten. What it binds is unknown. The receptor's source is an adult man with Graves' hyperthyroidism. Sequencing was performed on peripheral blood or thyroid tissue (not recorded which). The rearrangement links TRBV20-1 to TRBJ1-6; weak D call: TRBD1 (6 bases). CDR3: CSARVSQGPSPLHF. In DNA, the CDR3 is TGCAGTGCTAGAGTATCACAGGGACCTTCACCCCTCCACTTT.